What follows are 11 T cell receptor beta chains derived from one specimen sequenced in a study of beta chain features in type 1 diabetes (dated by TCRdb to 2016 to 2019). The library relied on the immunoSEQ multiplex PCR assay. The High Capacity cDNA Reverse Transcription Kit was used to reverse transcribe all of the isolated RNA, meaning that expressed TCRB transcripts were what got sequenced. TCRdb's version of the immuneACCESS table is confined to in-frame rearrangements and falls short of the full clone set. An unresolved V gene accounts for under half of the shortfall where checked; the remainder is of unknown origin. In all, the sample holds about 320,000 clones, and approximately 14% of those were seen once. Approximately 6.7% of the sample is held by the ten biggest clonotypes. What was sequenced was central memory CD4+ T cells from blood. These receptors were obtained from a man aged 25 to 40 in good health.

This clone was counted a few times. The J gene is TRBJ2-7, the V gene TRBV21-1. TRBV21-1 represents a pseudogene. The CDR3 is 17 residues long. The DNA of the CDR3 is TGTGCCAGCAGCAAAGCGCAAGTGCCCAGGACGTCCTACGAGCAGTACGTC. It specifies CASSKAQVPRTSYEQYV.

This chain joins TRBV18 and TRBJ2-7, with TRBD1 matching over 9 bases. The V gene end was trimmed by 4 bases and the J gene end by 4 bases; junction bases not matched to a gene: 5. The CDR3 runs to 14 residues. Germline CDR1 reads KGHSH; CDR2 reads LQKENI. The CDR3 reads CASSRDRGLYEQYF. CDR3 in DNA: TGTGCCAGCTCACGCGACAGGGGGTTATACGAGCAGTACTTC. The whole variable domain, filled in from reference TRBV18 and TRBJ2-7, reads NAGVMQNPRHLVRRRGQEARLRCSPMKGHSHVYWYRQLPEEGLKFMVYLQKENIIDESGMPKERFSAEFPKEGPSILRIQQVVRGDSAAYFCASSRDRGLYEQYFGPGTRLTVT.

This clone was counted only a few times. V gene TRBV9 combines with J gene TRBJ2-7; 9 positions match TRBD2. J gave up 1 base and V 0 bases, and 5 bases lay outside the gene matches. The germline gives CDR1 SGDLS, CDR2 YYNGEE. The CDR3 consists of 16 residues. The CDR3 region is CASSVVGTSPSYEQYF. The CDR3 nucleotides read TGTGCCAGCAGCGTAGTTGGGACTAGCCCTTCCTACGAGCAGTACTTC.

The table lists this clone with a few counts. The chain has TRBV7-2 and TRBJ2-7; D gene unclear. The CDR3 consists of 13 residues. V lost 3 bases, J lost 3 bases, and 9 bases lay in between. CDR1 is SGHTA, CDR2 FQGNSA, per germline. CDR3 amino acids: CASSLGSLYEQYF. In nucleotides, the CDR3 is TGTGCCAGCAGCTTGGGTAGCCTCTACGAGCAGTACTTC.

This clone has only a few counts. The chain joins TRBV4-3 to TRBJ1-2; possibly TRBD1 for D (5 bases). The CDR3 spans 15 residues. V shed 1 base and J shed 2 bases, with 11 bases lying between them. The V gene's germline CDR1 is LGHNA and CDR2 YSLEER. As DNA, the CDR3 is TGCGCCAGCAGCCAAGGGGTGGGACTAAACTATGGCTACACCTTC. This codes for CASSQGVGLNYGYTF.

The genes are TRBV7-2 and TRBJ1-5; weak D call: TRBD1 (5 bases). The CDR3 length is 14 residues. Trimming pared 5 bases from V and 7 bases from J, leaving 15 bases between. Germline V lookup: CDR1 SGHTA, CDR2 FQGNSA. The CDR3 DNA sequence: TGTGCCAGCAGCCAAGGGGCAGTCCTGCAGCCCCAGCATTTT. Its protein is CASSQGAVLQPQHF.

This clone was detected a few times. V gene TRBV11-2 combines with J gene TRBJ2-1; D is unresolved. Trimming removed 4 bases from V and 6 bases from J, with 10 bases in between. Germline CDR1 and CDR2: SGHAT and FQNNGV. This CDR3 has 13 amino acids. The CDR3 bases are TGTGCCAGCAGCTCCAGACCATTCAATGAGCAGTTCTTC. As protein: CASSSRPFNEQFF. Filled out from reference TRBV11-2 and TRBJ2-1, the complete variable domain reads EAGVAQSPRYKIIEKRQSVAFWCNPISGHATLYWYQQILGQGPKLLIQFQNNGVVDDSQLPKDRFSAERLKGVDSTLKIQPAKLEDSAVYLCASSSRPFNEQFFGPGTRLTVL.

This clone was seen only a few times. The rearrangement uses TRBV5-1 and TRBJ1-1; the D is unclear. Germline loops: CDR1 SGHRS, CDR2 YFSETQ. With 4 bases removed from V and 4 bases from J, the gap between germline ends came to 11 bases. There are 13 residues in the CDR3. DNA for the CDR3: TGCGCCAGCAGCCCGCAAAGGGTCACTGAAGCTTTCTTT. It encodes CASSPQRVTEAFF.

This clone was picked up one time. The chain is built from TRBV10-3 and TRBJ1-1; D is unclear. This CDR3 contains 12 residues. Germline V lookup: CDR1 ENHRY, CDR2 SYGVKD. V lost 0 bases to trimming and J lost 10 bases, with 9 bases between them. The CDR3 DNA reads as TGTGCCATCAGTGAGTCAGGACCGGGAGCTTTCTTT. Translating gives CAISESGPGAFF.

This clone was seen a handful of times. Other DNA sequences in this specimen translate into the identical CDR3. V gene TRBV11-1 combines with J gene TRBJ2-3; 7 nucleotides match TRBD1. V was clipped by 5 bases and J by 1 base; unmatched bases: 3. CDR1 is SGHAT and CDR2 is FQDESV in the germline V gene (reference sequence). CDR3 length equals 14 residues. The CDR3 region is CASSLDRGTDTQYF. The CDR3 bases are TGTGCCAGCAGCCTCGACAGGGGCACAGATACGCAGTATTTT.

At least ten counts were recorded for this clone. V and J are TRBV5-1 and TRBJ2-1; TRBD2 agrees at 7 bases. The CDR3 totals 11 residues. From germline, CDR1 is SGHRS and CDR2 YFSETQ. The V gene end was trimmed by 4 bases and the J gene end by 9 bases; junction bases not matched to a gene: 1. The DNA of the CDR3 is TGCGCCAGCAGCCGGGAGGCTGAGCAGTTCTTC. It specifies CASSREAEQFF. The variable domain in full, with the rest retrieved from reference TRBV5-1 and TRBJ2-1, is KAGVTQTPRYLIKTRGQQVTLSCSPISGHRSVSWYQQTPGQGLQFLFEYFSETQRNKGNFPGRFSGRQFSNSRSEMNVSTLELGDSALYLCASSREAEQFFGPGTRLTVL.